Listed below are T cell receptor beta chains from one sample, sequenced in a study of cytomegalovirus exposure and HLA in healthy donors. Profiling relied on immunoSEQ multiplex PCR, and the TCRdb table lists in-frame clones only, not all of them. The sample includes 60,000 to 80,000 clones, approximately 79% of them seen just once. The sample was PBMCs. These receptors were obtained from a woman between 25 and 40 years old in good health and CMV-seronegative. The CDR3 runs from the conserved cysteine through the conserved F or W. D genes are given only for firm matches. Clone size is shown for a subset of rows, as once, few, many or a class of expanded clone.

TRBV9	TRBJ1-2	.	.	CASSEAPGRGNYGYTF	TGTGCCAGCAGCGAGGCTCCGGGGAGGGGTAACTATGGCTACACCTTC
TRBV5-4	TRBJ1-1	.	few	CASSLGAPNTEAFF	TGTGCCAGCAGCTTGGGGGCACCGAACACTGAAGCTTTCTTT
TRBV7-2	TRBJ2-5	TRBD2	.	CASSGLAGLGETQYF	TGTGCCAGCAGCGGACTAGCGGGGTTGGGGGAGACCCAGTACTTC
TRBV28	TRBJ2-3	.	.	CASSALTRLGTDTQYF	TGTGCCAGCAGTGCCCTAACAAGACTGGGCACAGATACGCAGTATTTT
TRBV6-5	TRBJ1-5	.	.	CASRPRGASNQPQHF	TGTGCCAGCAGGCCCCGGGGGGCGAGCAATCAGCCCCAGCATTTT
TRBV6-1	TRBJ1-3	TRBD1	.	CAGSERGTGYGNTIYF	TGTGCCGGCAGTGAACGGGGGACAGGGTACGGAAACACCATATATTTT
TRBV11-1	TRBJ1-5	TRBD1	.	CASSLEDRESTQPQHF	TGTGCCAGCAGCTTAGAAGACAGGGAATCTACTCAGCCCCAGCATTTT
TRBV21-1	TRBJ2-5	.	.	CASSKGGVGGTQYF	TGTGCCAGCAGCAAAGGGGGGGTTGGTGGGACCCAGTACTTC
TRBV7-2	TRBJ1-2	.	once	CASSKQGSLYGYTF	TGTGCCAGCAGCAAACAGGGCTCTCTCTATGGCTACACCTTC
TRBV4-1	TRBJ2-3	TRBD1	once	CASARTGGTDTQYF	TGCGCCAGCGCTCGGACAGGGGGCACAGATACGCAGTATTTT
TRBV7-2	TRBJ2-6	TRBD2	.	CASSGGAAGANVLTF	TGTGCCAGTAGCGGGGGGGCGGCTGGGGCCAACGTCCTGACTTTC
TRBV20-1	TRBJ1-2	.	.	CSDDSYGYTF	TGCAGTGATGACAGTTATGGCTACACCTTC
TRBV5-6	TRBJ1-2	TRBD1	once	CASSEISGTGGNYGYTF	TGTGCCAGCAGCGAGATATCCGGGACAGGGGGCAACTATGGCTACACCTTC
TRBV30	TRBJ2-7	TRBD2	.	CAWSFLTSGGSEQYF	TGTGCCTGGAGTTTCTTGACTAGCGGGGGTAGCGAGCAGTACTTC
TRBV11-2	TRBJ1-1	.	.	CASSERASPEAFF	TGTGCCAGCAGTGAGAGGGCTAGCCCTGAAGCTTTCTTT
TRBV12-2	TRBJ1-2	.	.	CASRSRGTDYGYTF	TGTGCAAGTCGCTCCAGAGGGACAGATTATGGCTACACCTTC
TRBV7-8	TRBJ1-5	.	.	CASSLFSAGNQPQHF	TGTGCCAGCAGCTTATTTTCGGCAGGGAATCAGCCCCAGCATTTT
TRBV7-9	TRBJ1-2	.	.	CASSSRGGYGYTF	TGTGCCAGCAGCTCCCGGGGGGGATATGGCTACACCTTC
TRBV7-2	TRBJ1-1	.	.	CASSFEANTEAFF	TGTGCCAGCAGCTTTGAGGCGAACACTGAAGCTTTCTTT
TRBV6-5	TRBJ1-2	TRBD1	.	CASSSSGTGSRGYTF	TGTGCCAGCAGCTCCTCCGGGACAGGCTCTAGAGGCTACACCTTC
TRBV25-1	TRBJ1-2	.	.	CASSGTVNYGYTF	TGTGCCAGCAGTGGGACAGTCAACTATGGCTACACCTTC
TRBV9	TRBJ2-1	TRBD2	few	CASSVVGLAGGNEQFF	TGTGCCAGCAGCGTAGTCGGACTAGCGGGGGGGAATGAGCAGTTCTTC
TRBV19	TRBJ1-1	.	.	CASSVAIEAFF	TGTGCGAGTAGTGTAGCCATTGAAGCTTTCTTT
TRBV2	TRBJ2-6	.	.	CASGGGTPYSGANVLTF	TGTGCCAGCGGGGGAGGAACCCCATACTCTGGGGCCAACGTCCTGACTTTC
TRBV9	TRBJ2-3	TRBD2	.	CASSVVGATSGGPAYTQYF	TGTGCCAGCAGCGTAGTAGGGGCGACTAGCGGGGGACCGGCATATACGCAGTATTTT
TRBV11-3	TRBJ2-1	TRBD2	.	CASSPRLAGGKNEQFF	TGTGCCAGCAGCCCCCGACTAGCGGGAGGGAAGAATGAGCAGTTCTTC
TRBV6-5	TRBJ1-3	.	.	CASSWSEPLSGNTIYF	TGTGCCAGCAGTTGGAGTGAACCACTCTCTGGAAACACCATATATTTT
TRBV5-1	TRBJ2-5	.	.	CASSPGISETQYF	TGCGCCAGCAGCCCAGGGATCTCGGAGACCCAGTACTTC
TRBV6-1	TRBJ1-1	TRBD1	.	CASSDPGQGVFAEAFF	TGTGCCAGCAGTGATCCGGGACAGGGGGTTTTCGCTGAAGCTTTCTTT
TRBV25-1	TRBJ2-2	TRBD2	few	CASGDSGSLEAGELFF	TGTGCCAGCGGCGATAGCGGGAGCCTTGAGGCCGGGGAGCTGTTTTTT
TRBV5-1	TRBJ1-2	TRBD1	.	CASSPRTGGGNIGCTF	TGCGCCAGCAGCCCGCGGACAGGGGGCGGAAATATTGGCTGCACCTTC
TRBV7-9	TRBJ2-2	.	.	CASSSQLESAGPLGELFF	TGTGCCAGCAGCAGCCAGCTAGAGAGTGCCGGTCCGCTGGGGGAGCTGTTTTTT
TRBV9	TRBJ1-1	.	.	CASSVVTENTEAFF	TGTGCCAGCAGCGTAGTTACAGAGAACACTGAAGCTTTCTTT
TRBV5-4	TRBJ1-3	TRBD1	.	CASSLVRTGLSGNTIYF	TGTGCCAGCAGCTTGGTCCGGACAGGACTCTCTGGAAACACCATATATTTT
TRBV6-1	TRBJ2-1	.	.	CASSVRETTYNEQFF	TGTGCCAGCAGTGTTCGGGAAACTACCTACAATGAGCAGTTCTTC
TRBV6-4	TRBJ2-2	TRBD2	few	CASSDGLDTGELFF	TGTGCCAGCAGTGACGGACTAGACACCGGGGAGCTGTTTTTT
TRBV7-9	TRBJ2-1	TRBD2	.	CASSLTTSGHGEFF	TGTGCCAGCAGCTTAACTACTAGCGGGCATGGGGAGTTCTTC
TRBV4-1	TRBJ1-5	.	.	CASSQGPYSNQPQHF	TGCGCCAGCAGCCAAGGTCCCTATAGCAATCAGCCCCAGCATTTT
TRBV7-9	TRBJ2-5	TRBD2	.	CSSSFPLELAGVQETQYF	TGTTCCAGCAGCTTCCCCCTGGAACTAGCGGGAGTACAAGAGACCCAGTACTTC
TRBV6-5	TRBJ2-1	TRBD2	.	CASTRGTSSYNEQFF	TGTGCCAGCACTCGGGGGACTAGCTCCTACAATGAGCAGTTCTTC
TRBV7-2	TRBJ2-3	.	.	CASSLWGRPTDTQYF	TGTGCCAGCAGCTTATGGGGCAGGCCGACAGATACGCAGTATTTT
TRBV27	TRBJ1-1	.	.	CASSLDRINTEAFF	TGTGCCAGCAGTTTAGACAGGATTAACACTGAAGCTTTCTTT
TRBV7-6	TRBJ1-2	.	.	CASSSRATIPRGDYGYTF	TGTGCCAGCAGCTCCAGGGCCACGATACCCAGAGGAGACTATGGCTACACCTTC
TRBV11-3	TRBJ1-4	.	.	CASSSRTVEGEKLFF	TGTGCCAGCAGCTCGAGGACAGTTGAGGGCGAAAAACTGTTTTTT
TRBV18	TRBJ2-1	TRBD1	.	CASSPAQGAYSEQFF	TGTGCCAGCTCACCCGCCCAGGGGGCATACAGTGAGCAGTTCTTC
TRBV19	TRBJ1-1	.	.	CASSRGGMNTEAFF	TGTGCCAGTAGCCGAGGGGGTATGAACACTGAAGCTTTCTTT
TRBV11-3	TRBJ2-1	.	.	CASSLDNNYNEQFF	TGTGCCAGCAGCTTGGACAACAACTACAATGAGCAGTTCTTC
TRBV10-3	TRBJ2-1	.	.	CAISDWGASKNEQFF	TGTGCCATCAGTGACTGGGGAGCGTCGAAAAATGAGCAGTTCTTC
TRBV29-1	TRBJ2-7	.	.	CSVAGGVEQYF	TGCAGCGTTGCCGGAGGCGTCGAGCAGTACTTC
TRBV15	TRBJ2-1	.	.	CATSRDPMLTYNEQFF	TGTGCCACCAGCAGAGATCCGATGCTAACCTACAATGAGCAGTTCTTC